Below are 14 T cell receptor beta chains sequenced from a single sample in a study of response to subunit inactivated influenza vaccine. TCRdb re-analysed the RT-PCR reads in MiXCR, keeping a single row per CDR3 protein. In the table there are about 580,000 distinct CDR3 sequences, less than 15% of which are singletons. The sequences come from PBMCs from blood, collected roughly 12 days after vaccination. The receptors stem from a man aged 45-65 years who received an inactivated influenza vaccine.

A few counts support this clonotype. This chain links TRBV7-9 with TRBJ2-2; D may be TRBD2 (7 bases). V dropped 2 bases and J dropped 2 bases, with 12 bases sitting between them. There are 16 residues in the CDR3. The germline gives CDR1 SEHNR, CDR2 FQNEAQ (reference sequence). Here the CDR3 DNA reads TGTGCCAGCAGCTTAATGGGGGGGACAAACACCGGGGAGCTGTTTTTT. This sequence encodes CASSLMGGTNTGELFF.

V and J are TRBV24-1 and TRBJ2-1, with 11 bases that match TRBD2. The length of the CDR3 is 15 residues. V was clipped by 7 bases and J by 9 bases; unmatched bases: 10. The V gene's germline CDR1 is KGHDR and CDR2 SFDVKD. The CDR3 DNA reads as TGTGCCACCAGCCGTAGCGGGAGGGCCTTGGTTGAGCAGTTCTTC. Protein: CATSRSGRALVEQFF.

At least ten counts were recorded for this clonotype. CDR3 sequence reads: CASSLDGSPNQPQHF. The CDR3 DNA is TGCGCCAGCAGCTTGGACGGCAGCCCCAATCAGCCCCAGCATTTT. The chain joins TRBV5-1 to TRBJ1-5; D is undetermined. The length of the CDR3 is 15 residues. Germline V gene data show CDR1 as SGHRS and CDR2 as YFSETQ. Trimming cost V 0 bases and J 3 bases, with 10 bases left between them.

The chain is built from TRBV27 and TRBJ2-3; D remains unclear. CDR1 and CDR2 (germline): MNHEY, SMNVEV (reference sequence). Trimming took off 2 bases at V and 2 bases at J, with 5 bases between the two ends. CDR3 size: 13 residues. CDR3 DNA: TGTGCCAGCAGTTTACGACCCACAGATACGCAGTATTTT. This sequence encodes CASSLRPTDTQYF.

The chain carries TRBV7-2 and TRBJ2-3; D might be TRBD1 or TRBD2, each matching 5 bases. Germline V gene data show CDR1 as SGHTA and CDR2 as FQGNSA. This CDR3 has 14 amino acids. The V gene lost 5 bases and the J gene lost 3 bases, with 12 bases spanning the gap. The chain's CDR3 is CASSPQGRTDTQYF. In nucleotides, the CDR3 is TGTGCCAGCAGCCCCCAGGGACGGACAGATACGCAGTATTTT.

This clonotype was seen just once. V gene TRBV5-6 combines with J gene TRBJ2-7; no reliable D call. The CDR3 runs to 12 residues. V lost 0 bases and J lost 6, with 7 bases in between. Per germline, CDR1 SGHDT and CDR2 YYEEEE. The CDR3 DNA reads TGTGCCAGCAGCTTGGTCAGTTCCGAGCAGTACTTC. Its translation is CASSLVSSEQYF. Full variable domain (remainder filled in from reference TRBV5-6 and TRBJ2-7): DAGVTQSPTHLIKTRGQQVTLRCSPKSGHDTVSWYQQALGQGPQFIFQYYEEEERQRGNFPDRFSGHQFPNYSSELNVNALLLGDSALYLCASSLVSSEQYFGPGTRLTVT.

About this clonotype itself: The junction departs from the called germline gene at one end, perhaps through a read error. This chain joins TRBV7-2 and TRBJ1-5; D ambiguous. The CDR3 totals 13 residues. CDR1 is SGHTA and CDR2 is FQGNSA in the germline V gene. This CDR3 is CASSLVGDQPQQF. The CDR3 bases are TGTGCCAGCAGCTTAGTAGGAGACCAGCCCCAGCAGTTT.

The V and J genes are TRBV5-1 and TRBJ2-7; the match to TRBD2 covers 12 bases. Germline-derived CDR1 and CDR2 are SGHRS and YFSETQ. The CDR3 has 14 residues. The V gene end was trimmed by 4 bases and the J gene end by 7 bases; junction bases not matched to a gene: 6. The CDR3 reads CASSVTSGSFEQYF. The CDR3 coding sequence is TGCGCCAGCAGCGTGACTAGCGGGAGTTTTGAGCAGTACTTC.

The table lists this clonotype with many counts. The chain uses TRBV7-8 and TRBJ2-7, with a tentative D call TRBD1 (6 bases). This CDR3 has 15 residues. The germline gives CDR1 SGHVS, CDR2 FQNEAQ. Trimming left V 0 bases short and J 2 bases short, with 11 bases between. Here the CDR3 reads CASSLAATGAYEQYF. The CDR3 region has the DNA TGTGCCAGCAGCTTAGCGGCGACAGGAGCCTACGAGCAGTACTTC.

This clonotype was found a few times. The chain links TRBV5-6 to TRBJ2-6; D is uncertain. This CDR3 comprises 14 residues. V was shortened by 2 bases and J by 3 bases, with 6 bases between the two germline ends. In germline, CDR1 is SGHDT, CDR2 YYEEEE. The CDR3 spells CASSFIGGANVLTF. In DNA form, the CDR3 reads TGTGCCAGCAGCTTTATAGGTGGGGCCAACGTCCTGACTTTC.

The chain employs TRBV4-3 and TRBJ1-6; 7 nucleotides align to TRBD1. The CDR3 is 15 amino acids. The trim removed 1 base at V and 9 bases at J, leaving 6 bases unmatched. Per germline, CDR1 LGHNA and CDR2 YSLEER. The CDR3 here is CASSQARGKGSPLHF. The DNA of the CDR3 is TGCGCCAGCAGCCAAGCCAGGGGGAAGGGTTCACCCCTCCACTTT.

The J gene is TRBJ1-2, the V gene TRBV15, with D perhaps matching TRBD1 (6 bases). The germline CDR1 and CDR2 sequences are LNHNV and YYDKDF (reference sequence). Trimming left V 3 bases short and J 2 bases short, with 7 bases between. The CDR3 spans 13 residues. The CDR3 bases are TGTGCCACCAGCAGTGGACAGAACTATGGCTACACCTTC. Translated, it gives CATSSGQNYGYTF.

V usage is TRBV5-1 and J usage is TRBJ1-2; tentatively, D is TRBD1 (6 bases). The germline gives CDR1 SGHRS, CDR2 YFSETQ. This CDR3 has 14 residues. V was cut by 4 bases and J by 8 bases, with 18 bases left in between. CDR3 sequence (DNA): TGCGCCAGCAGCGAACCGGGACAACCGTGGGGCTACACCTTC. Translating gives CASSEPGQPWGYTF.

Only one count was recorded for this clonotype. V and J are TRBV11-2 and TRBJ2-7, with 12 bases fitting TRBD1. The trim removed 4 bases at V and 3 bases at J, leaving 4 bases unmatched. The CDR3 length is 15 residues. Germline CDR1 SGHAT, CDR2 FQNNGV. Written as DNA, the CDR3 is TGTGCCAGCAGCTCCGGGACAGGGGGCGGCTACGAGCAGTACTTC. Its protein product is CASSSGTGGGYEQYF. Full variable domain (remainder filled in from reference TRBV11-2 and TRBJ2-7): EAGVAQSPRYKIIEKRQSVAFWCNPISGHATLYWYQQILGQGPKLLIQFQNNGVVDDSQLPKDRFSAERLKGVDSTLKIQPAKLEDSAVYLCASSSGTGGGYEQYFGPGTRLTVT.